One sample yielded the 20 T cell receptor beta chains listed below, sequenced in a study of cytomegalovirus exposure and HLA in healthy donors. PCR amplification relied on 60 Vbeta primers (plus 13 Jbeta primers). The assay was immunoSEQ multiplex PCR, and TCRdb's table has in-frame clones only and misses some. The table lists some 76,000 clones. The sample comprised PBMCs. These receptors came from a man aged 40-55 years in good health and CMV-seronegative.

J is TRBJ1-5 and V is TRBV27, with TRBD1 as a possible D gene (5 bases). CDR1 MNHEY and CDR2 SMNVEV come from the germline V gene (reference sequence). This CDR3 spans 18 amino acids. The germline V and J ends were trimmed by 4 bases and 4 bases, with 23 bases remaining between them. The DNA of the CDR3 is TGTGCCAGCAGTTCTAGAAGGGGAGGGACCGGTCAAAATCAGCCCCAGCATTTT. This translates into CASSSRRGGTGQNQPQHF.

The chain employs TRBV5-3 and TRBJ2-1; D remains unclear. TRBV5-3 qualifies as an ORF whose function is uncertain. This CDR3 comprises 13 residues. V was trimmed by 1 base and J by 10 bases, leaving 12 bases between them. Here the CDR3 reads CARSLLCLNEQFF. The CDR3, as DNA: TGTGCCAGAAGCTTGTTATGTCTAAACGAGCAGTTCTTC.

The chain is built from TRBV4-3 and TRBJ2-5; D possibly corresponds to TRBD2 (5 bases). V lost 5 bases to trimming and J lost 2 bases, with 9 bases between them. The CDR3 runs 13 residues. CDR1 is LGHNA and CDR2 is YSLEER in the germline V gene. The CDR3 region is CASSIGRQETQYF. The CDR3 DNA follows: TGCGCCAGCAGCATTGGGAGACAAGAGACCCAGTACTTC.

The chain joins TRBV5-1 to TRBJ2-5; 9 bases align to TRBD1. CDR3 length: 14 residues. Germline CDR1 and CDR2: SGHRS and YFSETQ. J lost 7 bases, V lost 4 bases, and 8 bases had no gene match. DNA of the CDR3: TGCGCCAGCAGCACCACAGGGGGCGCGGGGACCCAGTACTTC. Amino acids: CASSTTGGAGTQYF. Full variable domain (missing parts from reference TRBV5-1 and TRBJ2-5): KAGVTQTPRYLIKTRGQQVTLSCSPISGHRSVSWYQQTPGQGLQFLFEYFSETQRNKGNFPGRFSGRQFSNSRSEMNVSTLELGDSALYLCASSTTGGAGTQYFGPGTRLLVL.

The V gene is TRBV29-1, the J gene TRBJ1-5, with TRBD1 identical over 7 bases. V lost 2 bases and J lost 1; bases outside the gene matches: 17. Germline CDR1 reads SQVTM; CDR2 reads ANQGSEA. The CDR3 is 19 amino acids. The CDR3 region is CSVETQLRQGPISNQPQHF. The CDR3 DNA reads TGCAGCGTTGAAACGCAGTTGAGACAGGGACCGATAAGCAATCAGCCCCAGCATTTT.

This chain connects TRBV10-3 to TRBJ2-2; TRBD2 matches at 7 bases. Germline CDR1 and CDR2: ENHRY and SYGVKD. V trimming: 2 bases; J trimming: 5 bases; junction bases outside the gene matches: 5. The CDR3 extends over 15 amino acids. The CDR3 protein is CAISEVSGLTGELFF. The CDR3 DNA follows: TGTGCCATCAGTGAGGTTAGCGGGTTAACCGGGGAGCTGTTTTTT.

The chain uses TRBV7-6 and TRBJ2-7, with D maybe TRBD2 (5 bases). The germline CDR1 and CDR2 sequences are SGHVS and FNYEAQ. Trimming cost V 3 bases and J 3 bases, with 15 bases left between them. The CDR3 loop spans 15 amino acids. The CDR3 loop reads CASSFRGEGFYEQYF. CDR3 sequence (DNA): TGTGCCAGCAGCTTCCGCGGAGAGGGTTTCTACGAGCAGTACTTC.

V gene TRBV2 combines with J gene TRBJ1-2, with D possibly being TRBD1 (6 bases). With 5 bases removed from V and 4 bases from J, the gap between germline ends came to 14 bases. The germline V gene encodes CDR1 SNHLY and CDR2 FYNNEI. CDR3 size: 14 residues. The CDR3 coding sequence is TGTGCCAGCAGTCCGGACAGCGTCTCCTATGGCTACACCTTC. Translated, it gives CASSPDSVSYGYTF.

CDR3 region: CASCSNTGELFF. The CDR3 bases are TGTGCCAGCTGTAGTAACACCGGGGAGCTGTTTTTT. The chain couples TRBV6-1 to TRBJ2-2; D not certain. Germline V CDR1 and CDR2: MNHNS, SASEGT. This CDR3 region has 12 residues. The V end lost 8 bases, the J end lost 2 bases, and 6 bases lay between the germline ends.

V and J are TRBV30 and TRBJ1-5; TRBD1 is a possible D gene (5 bases). The CDR3 runs 17 residues. With 2 bases removed from V and 2 bases from J, the gap between germline ends came to 19 bases. The germline CDR1 and CDR2 sequences are GTSNPN and SVGIG (reference sequence). The CDR3 reads CAWSLGQGGRGNQPQHF. Written as DNA, the CDR3 is TGTGCCTGGAGTCTTGGTCAGGGTGGAAGGGGCAATCAGCCCCAGCATTTT.

This chain uses TRBV12-2 with TRBJ2-2; the table's D call of TRBD1 was not tested on the DNA. TRBV12-2 is labeled a pseudogene. The CDR3 extends over 12 amino acids. The CDR3 DNA reads as TGTGCAAGTCGCTCCAGGACAGGGGAGCTGTTTTTT. Protein: CASRSRTGELFF.

The rearrangement joins TRBV5-5 to TRBJ1-5; D remains ambiguous. The germline V gene encodes CDR1 SGHKS and CDR2 YYEKEE (reference sequence). V lost 0 bases to trimming and J lost 4 bases, with 8 bases between them. The CDR3 sequence is 14 residues long. The CDR3 is CASSLVSTNQPQHF. CDR3 coding DNA: TGTGCCAGCAGCTTGGTGTCAACAAATCAGCCCCAGCATTTT.

The chain joins TRBV10-3 to TRBJ1-1; 8 bases agree with TRBD1. This CDR3 is 13 amino acids long. CDR1 and CDR2 from the germline V gene are ENHRY and SYGVKD. After removal of 6 bases from V and 4 bases from J, the junction contained 4 bases not matched to a gene. CDR3 amino acids: CAISGQGTTEAFF. Here the CDR3 DNA reads TGTGCCATCAGCGGACAGGGAACCACTGAAGCTTTCTTT.

The chain joins TRBV19 to TRBJ1-4; D might be TRBD1 (5 bases). Trimming took off 0 bases at V and 9 bases at J, with 17 bases between the two ends. Germline CDR1 LNHDA, CDR2 SQIVND (reference sequence). This CDR3 contains 16 residues. The CDR3 spells CASSIDHGGLAKKLFF. For the CDR3, the DNA is TGTGCCAGTAGTATAGATCACGGGGGACTGGCGAAAAAACTGTTTTTT.

The chain combines TRBV6-6 with TRBJ1-4, with a tentative D call TRBD1 (6 bases). V was shortened by 5 bases and J by 5 bases, with 6 bases between the two germline ends. This CDR3 is 12 amino acids long. Per the germline V gene, CDR1 is MNHNY and CDR2 is SVGAGI (reference sequence). CDR3: CASSTGNEKLFF. DNA of the CDR3: TGTGCCAGCAGTACAGGGAATGAAAAACTGTTTTTT.

The chain employs TRBV13 and TRBJ2-7; perhaps TRBD2 as D (5 bases). Trimming took off 2 bases at V and 3 bases at J, with 11 bases between the two ends. This CDR3 contains 14 residues. Germline loops: CDR1 PRHDT, CDR2 FYEKMQ (reference sequence). The CDR3 DNA follows: TGTGCCAGCAGCTTAAAGAGGGAAATCTACGAGCAGTACTTC. This sequence encodes CASSLKREIYEQYF.

The rearrangement uses TRBV7-9 and TRBJ1-4; the match to TRBD1 covers 11 bases. Germline loops: CDR1 SEHNR, CDR2 FQNEAQ (reference sequence). With 7 bases clipped from V and 7 bases from J, the junction kept 5 bases outside the gene matches. CDR3 length: 14 amino acids. CDR3 residues: CASTGQGAVEKLFF. For the CDR3, the DNA is TGTGCCAGCACCGGACAGGGGGCGGTTGAAAAACTGTTTTTT.

J is TRBJ2-7 and V is TRBV10-3; the match to TRBD2 covers 13 bases. The CDR3 is 14 amino acids. From germline, CDR1 is ENHRY and CDR2 SYGVKD. J was trimmed by 2 bases and V by 6 bases; bases with no gene match: 1. CDR3 nucleotide sequence: TGTGCCATCAGCGGGACTAGCGGGGCCTACGAGCAGTACTTC. The encoded protein is CAISGTSGAYEQYF.

The V gene is TRBV19, the J gene TRBJ1-4; 9 nucleotides align to TRBD1. The CDR3 is 14 residues long. Germline trimming cut 10 bases from V and 6 bases from J; bases unmatched to any gene: 9. In germline, CDR1 is LNHDA, CDR2 SQIVND (reference sequence). The CDR3 loop reads CATAAGTGHEKLFF. DNA for the CDR3: TGTGCCACCGCTGCAGGGACAGGGCATGAAAAACTGTTTTTT.

V usage is TRBV6-6 and J usage is TRBJ2-3, with a possible D match to TRBD2 (6 bases). The V end was cut by 5 bases, the J end by 10 bases, with 13 bases between. CDR3 length: 12 residues. In germline, CDR1 is MNHNY, CDR2 SVGAGI (reference sequence). The CDR3 sequence is CASSTWEDAQYF. The CDR3 DNA reads as TGTGCCAGCAGTACTTGGGAGGATGCGCAGTATTTT.